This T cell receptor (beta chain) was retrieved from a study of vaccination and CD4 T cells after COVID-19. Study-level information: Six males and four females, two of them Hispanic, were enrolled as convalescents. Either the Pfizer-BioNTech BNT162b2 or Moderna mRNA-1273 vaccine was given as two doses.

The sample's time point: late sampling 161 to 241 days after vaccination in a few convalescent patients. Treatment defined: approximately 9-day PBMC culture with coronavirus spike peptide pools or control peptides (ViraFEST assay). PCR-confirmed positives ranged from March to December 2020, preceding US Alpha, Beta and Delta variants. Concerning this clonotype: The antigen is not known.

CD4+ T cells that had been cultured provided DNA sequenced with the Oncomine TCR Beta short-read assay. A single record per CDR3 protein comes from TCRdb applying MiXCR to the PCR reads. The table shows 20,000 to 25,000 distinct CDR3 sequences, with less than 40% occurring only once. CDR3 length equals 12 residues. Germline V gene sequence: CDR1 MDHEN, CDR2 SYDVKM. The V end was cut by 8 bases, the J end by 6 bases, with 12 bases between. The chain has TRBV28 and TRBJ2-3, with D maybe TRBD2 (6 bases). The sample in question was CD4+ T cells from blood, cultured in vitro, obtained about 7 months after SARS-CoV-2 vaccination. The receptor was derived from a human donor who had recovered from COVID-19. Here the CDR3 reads CASCTRGDTQYF. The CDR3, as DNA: TGTGCCAGCTGTACTCGGGGGGATACGCAGTATTTT. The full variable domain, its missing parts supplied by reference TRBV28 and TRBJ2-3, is DVKVTQSSRYLVKRTGEKVFLECVQDMDHENMFWYRQDPGLGLRLIYFSYDVKMKEKGDIPEGYSVSREKKERFSLILESASTNQTSMYLCASCTRGDTQYFGPGTRLTVL.